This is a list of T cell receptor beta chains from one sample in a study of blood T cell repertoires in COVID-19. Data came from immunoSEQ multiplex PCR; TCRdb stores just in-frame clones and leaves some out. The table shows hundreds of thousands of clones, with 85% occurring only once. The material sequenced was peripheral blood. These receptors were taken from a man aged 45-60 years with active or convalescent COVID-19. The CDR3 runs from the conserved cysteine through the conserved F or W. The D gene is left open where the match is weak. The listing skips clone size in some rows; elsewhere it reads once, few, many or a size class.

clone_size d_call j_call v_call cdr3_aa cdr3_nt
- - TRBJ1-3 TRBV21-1 CASSPPQGDSGNTIYF TGTGCCAGCAGCCCGCCCCAGGGGGACTCTGGAAACACCATATATTTT
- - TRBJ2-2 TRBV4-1 CASSQALAPTGELFF TGCGCCAGCAGCCAAGCCCTAGCGCCTACCGGGGAGCTGTTTTTT
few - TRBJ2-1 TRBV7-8 CASSKRTGTSDEQFF TGTGCCAGCAGCAAACGAACCGGGACTTCCGATGAGCAGTTCTTC
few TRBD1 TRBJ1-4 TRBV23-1 CASSPGTGPEKLFF TGCGCCAGCAGTCCGGGGACAGGCCCGGAAAAACTGTTTTTT
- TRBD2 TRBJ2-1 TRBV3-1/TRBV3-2 CASSQGASGLYNEQFF TGTGCCAGCAGCCAAGGGGCTAGCGGGCTCTACAATGAGCAGTTCTTC
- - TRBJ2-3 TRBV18 CASSAASRTDTQYF TGTGCCAGCTCGGCGGCGAGCCGCACAGATACGCAGTATTTT
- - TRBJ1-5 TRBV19 CASTTGKQPQHF TGTGCCAGTACCACAGGGAAACAGCCCCAGCATTTT
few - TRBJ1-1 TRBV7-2 CASSLAQGMNTEAFF TGTGCCAGCAGCTTAGCGCAGGGCATGAACACTGAAGCTTTCTTT
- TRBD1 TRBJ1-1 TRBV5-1 CASSIGQGTEAFF TGCGCCAGCAGCATAGGACAGGGCACTGAAGCTTTCTTT
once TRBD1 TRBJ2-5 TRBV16 CASRGQGWEETQYF TGTGCCAGCCGCGGACAGGGATGGGAGGAGACCCAGTACTTC
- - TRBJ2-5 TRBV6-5 CASSYPGETQYF TGTGCCAGCAGTTACCCCGGAGAGACCCAGTACTTC
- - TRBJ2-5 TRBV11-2 CASSPGTRVQETQYF TGTGCCAGCAGCCCCGGGACAAGGGTCCAAGAGACCCAGTACTTC
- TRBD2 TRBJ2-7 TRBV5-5 CASSLSASGSYEQYF TGTGCCAGCAGCTTGTCTGCTAGCGGGAGCTACGAGCAGTACTTC
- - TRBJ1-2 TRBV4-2 CASSQDRGAQYGYTF TGTGCCAGCAGCCAAGATCGGGGGGCGCAGTATGGCTACACCTTC
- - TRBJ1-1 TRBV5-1 CASSKTGWDTEAFF TGCGCCAGCAGCAAAACAGGGTGGGACACTGAAGCTTTCTTT
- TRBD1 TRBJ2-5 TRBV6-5 CASSFYRGQETQYF TGTGCCAGCAGTTTTTACAGGGGTCAAGAGACCCAGTACTTC
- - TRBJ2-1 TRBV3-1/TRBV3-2 CASSPVFSSSYNEQFF TGTGCCAGCAGCCCAGTCTTTTCTTCTTCCTACAATGAGCAGTTCTTC
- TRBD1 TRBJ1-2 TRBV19 CASSIAAGGSYGYTF TGTGCCAGTAGTATAGCGGCAGGGGGCAGCTATGGCTACACCTTC
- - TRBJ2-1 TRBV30 CAWSRGLGANEQFF TGTGCCTGGAGTCGGGGATTGGGCGCGAATGAGCAGTTCTTC
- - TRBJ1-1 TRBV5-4 CASSFDLTGRNTEAFF TGTGCCAGCAGCTTTGACCTTACAGGGAGGAACACTGAAGCTTTCTTT
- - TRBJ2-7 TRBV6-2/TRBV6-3 CASSYKRAEGEQYF TGTGCCAGCAGTTACAAGCGGGCCGAGGGCGAGCAGTACTTC
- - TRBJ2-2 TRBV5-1 CASSLYGGRNTGELFF TGCGCCAGCAGCTTGTATGGCGGTCGGAACACCGGGGAGCTGTTTTTT
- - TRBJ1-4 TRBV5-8 CASSPRRRGEKLFF TGTGCCAGCAGCCCGAGAAGACGGGGTGAAAAACTGTTTTTT
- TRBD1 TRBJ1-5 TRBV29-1 CSVSGGLGQPQHF TGCAGCGTTTCAGGGGGCTTGGGTCAGCCCCAGCATTTT
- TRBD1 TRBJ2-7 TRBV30 CAWETGLLGEQYF TGTGCCTGGGAGACAGGGCTTCTCGGCGAGCAGTACTTC
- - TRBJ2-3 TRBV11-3 CASSGRTDTQYF TGTGCCAGCAGTGGGCGCACAGATACGCAGTATTTT
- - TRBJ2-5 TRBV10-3 CAIREGVQETQYF TGTGCCATCCGAGAGGGGGTTCAAGAGACCCAGTACTTC
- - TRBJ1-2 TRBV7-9 CASSLGQVYGYTF TGTGCCAGCAGCTTAGGACAGGTCTATGGCTACACCTTC
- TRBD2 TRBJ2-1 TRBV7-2 CASSAGGGSSYNEQFF TGTGCCAGCAGCGCCGGGGGGGGGAGCTCCTACAATGAGCAGTTCTTC
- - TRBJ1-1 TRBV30 CAWTQGTEAFF TGTGCCTGGACCCAGGGGACTGAAGCTTTCTTT
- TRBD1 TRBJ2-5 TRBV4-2 CASSQEAGGLQETQYF TGTGCCAGCAGCCAAGAGGCAGGGGGCCTCCAAGAGACCCAGTACTTC
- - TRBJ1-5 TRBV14 CASSHDRMYSNQPQHF TGTGCCAGCAGTCACGACAGGATGTATAGCAATCAGCCCCAGCATTTT
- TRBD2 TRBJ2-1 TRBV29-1 CSVGGQREYEQFF TGCAGCGTCGGGGGTCAGCGGGAGTATGAGCAGTTCTTC
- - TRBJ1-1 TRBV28 CASSLQAPAEAFF TGTGCCAGCAGTCTGCAGGCGCCCGCTGAAGCTTTCTTT
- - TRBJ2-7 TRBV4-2 CASSQDTGRGSYEQYF TGTGCCAGCAGCCAAGATACCGGGAGAGGTTCCTACGAGCAGTACTTC
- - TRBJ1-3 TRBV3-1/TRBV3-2 CASSQRSSNTIYF TGTGCCAGCAGCCAACGTTCGTCAAACACCATATATTTT
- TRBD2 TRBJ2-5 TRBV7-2 CASSRTSGRDETQYF TGTGCCAGCAGCCGGACTAGCGGGAGAGATGAGACCCAGTACTTC
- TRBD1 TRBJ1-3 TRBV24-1 CATSGSRGQIAPSGNTIYF TGTGCCACCAGTGGCTCCCGGGGACAGATAGCACCCTCTGGAAACACCATATATTTT
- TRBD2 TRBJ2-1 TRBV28 CASSRGTSGSFYNEQFF TGTGCCAGCAGTAGGGGGACTAGCGGGAGTTTCTACAATGAGCAGTTCTTC
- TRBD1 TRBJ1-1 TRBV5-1 CASTPGTGGTEAFF TGCGCCAGCACCCCGGGGACAGGGGGGACTGAAGCTTTCTTT
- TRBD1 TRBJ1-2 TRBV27 CASSFKAGGAGNYGYTF TGTGCCAGCAGTTTTAAGGCAGGGGGCGCGGGTAACTATGGCTACACCTTC
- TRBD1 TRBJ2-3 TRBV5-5 CASSLGGGLTDTQYF TGTGCCAGCAGCTTGGGAGGGGGCCTCACAGATACGCAGTATTTT